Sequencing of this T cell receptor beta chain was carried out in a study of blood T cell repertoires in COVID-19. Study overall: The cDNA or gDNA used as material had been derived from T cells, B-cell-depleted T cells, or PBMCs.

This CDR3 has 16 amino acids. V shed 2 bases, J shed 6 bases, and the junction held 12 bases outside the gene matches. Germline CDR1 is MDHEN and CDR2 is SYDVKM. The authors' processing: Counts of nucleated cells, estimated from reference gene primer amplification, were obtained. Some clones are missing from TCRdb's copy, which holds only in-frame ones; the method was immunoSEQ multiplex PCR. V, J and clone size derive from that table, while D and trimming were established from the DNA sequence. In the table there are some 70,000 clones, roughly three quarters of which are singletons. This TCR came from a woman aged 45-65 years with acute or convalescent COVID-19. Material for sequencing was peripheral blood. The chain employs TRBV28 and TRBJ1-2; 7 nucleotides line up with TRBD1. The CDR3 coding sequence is TGTGCCAGCAGTTTAAGTGAGGGGGCGAGTCATCATGGCTACACCTTC. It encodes CASSLSEGASHHGYTF.